This T cell receptor beta chain was profiled in a study of cytomegalovirus exposure and HLA in healthy donors. About this clone itself: Its cognate antigen is unknown.

Amplification used 60 Vbeta primers and 13 Jbeta primers. The data were produced by immunoSEQ multiplex PCR, yet TCRdb's version contains in-frame clones alone and is incomplete. This table has around 140,000 clones, 75% to 80% appearing once. Germline CDR1 MNHNS, CDR2 SASEGT. Trimming removed 4 bases at V and 1 base at J, with 19 bases between. This CDR3 region has 17 residues. Study conclusions and caveats: Being indistinguishable, some V segments were excluded, TRBV6-2 and TRBV6-3 among them. An analysis that came later showed most CMV-associated TCR beta chains appearing HLA-restricted. Through in vitro validation, three CMV-associated chains were shown to be specific for CMV antigens.

This chain uses TRBV6-1 with TRBJ1-1; D call uncertain. This TCR came from a male donor in good health and CMV-seronegative. The sequencing sample was made of PBMCs. For the CDR3, the DNA is TGTGCCAGCAGTGCGCCCCAGGATAACGGAGGGAACACTGAAGCTTTCTTT. Its protein product is CASSAPQDNGGNTEAFF.